This record looks at one T cell receptor (beta chain) sequence and its context. These data originate in a study of blood T cell repertoires in COVID-19. Data came from immunoSEQ multiplex PCR; TCRdb stores just in-frame clones and leaves some out. The repertoire holds roughly 68,000 clones, with 88% as singletons. The CDR3 has 17 amino acids. V was pared by 5 bases and J by 5 bases, with 24 bases between. Germline loops: CDR1 LNHDA, CDR2 SQIVND (reference sequence). The genes are TRBV19 and TRBJ1-1; tentative D call: TRBD1 (5 bases). The material sequenced was peripheral blood. This TCR was recovered from a man aged 50 to 59 with acute or convalescent COVID-19. The CDR3: CASSLLGQGIVQTEAFF. The CDR3 coding sequence is TGTGCCAGTAGTCTCCTAGGGCAGGGCATCGTTCAAACTGAAGCTTTCTTT.